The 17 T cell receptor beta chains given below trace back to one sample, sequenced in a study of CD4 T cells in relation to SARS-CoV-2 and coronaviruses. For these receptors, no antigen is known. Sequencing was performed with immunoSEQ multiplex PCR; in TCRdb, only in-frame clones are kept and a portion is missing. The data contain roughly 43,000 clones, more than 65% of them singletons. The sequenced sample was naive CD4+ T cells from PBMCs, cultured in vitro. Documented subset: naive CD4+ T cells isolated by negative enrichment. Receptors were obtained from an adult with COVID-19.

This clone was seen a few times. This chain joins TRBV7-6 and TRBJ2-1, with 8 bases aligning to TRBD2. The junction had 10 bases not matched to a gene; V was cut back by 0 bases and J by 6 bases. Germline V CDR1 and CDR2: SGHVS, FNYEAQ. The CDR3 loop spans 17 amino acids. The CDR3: CASSLAWSTSGFNEQFF. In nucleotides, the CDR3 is TGTGCCAGCAGCTTAGCGTGGTCCACTAGCGGCTTCAATGAGCAGTTCTTC.

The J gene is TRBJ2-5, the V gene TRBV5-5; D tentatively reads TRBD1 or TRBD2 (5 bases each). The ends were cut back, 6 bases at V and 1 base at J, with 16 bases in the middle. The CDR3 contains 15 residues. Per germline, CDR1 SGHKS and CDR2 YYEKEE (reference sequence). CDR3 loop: CASTLQVGTQETQYF. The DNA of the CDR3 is TGTGCCAGCACTCTCCAAGTGGGGACCCAAGAGACCCAGTACTTC.

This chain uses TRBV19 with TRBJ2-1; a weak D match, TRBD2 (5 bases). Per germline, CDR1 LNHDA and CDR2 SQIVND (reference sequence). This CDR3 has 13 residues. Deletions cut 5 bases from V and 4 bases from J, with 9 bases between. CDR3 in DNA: TGTGCCAGTAGTCCGGGATCTTACAATGAGCAGTTCTTC. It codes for CASSPGSYNEQFF.

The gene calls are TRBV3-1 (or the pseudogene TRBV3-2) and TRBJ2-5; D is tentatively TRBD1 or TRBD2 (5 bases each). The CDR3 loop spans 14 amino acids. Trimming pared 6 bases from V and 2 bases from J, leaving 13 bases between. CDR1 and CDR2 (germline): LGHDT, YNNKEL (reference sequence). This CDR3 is CASRVRGLQETQYF. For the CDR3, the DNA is TGTGCCAGCAGAGTCCGGGGCCTTCAAGAGACCCAGTACTTC.

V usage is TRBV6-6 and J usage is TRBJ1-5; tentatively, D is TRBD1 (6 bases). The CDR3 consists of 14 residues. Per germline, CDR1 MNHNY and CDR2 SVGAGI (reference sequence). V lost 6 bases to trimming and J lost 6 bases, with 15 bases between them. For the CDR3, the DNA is TGTGCCAGCAGCCTCCAGGGGAGGGGTCAGCCCCAGCATTTT. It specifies CASSLQGRGQPQHF.

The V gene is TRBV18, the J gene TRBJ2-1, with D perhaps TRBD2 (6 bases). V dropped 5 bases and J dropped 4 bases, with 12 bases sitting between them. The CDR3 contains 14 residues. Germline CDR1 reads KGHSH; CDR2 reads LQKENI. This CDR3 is CASSSLAPYNEQFF. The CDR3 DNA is TGTGCCAGCTCATCGCTAGCGCCATACAATGAGCAGTTCTTC.

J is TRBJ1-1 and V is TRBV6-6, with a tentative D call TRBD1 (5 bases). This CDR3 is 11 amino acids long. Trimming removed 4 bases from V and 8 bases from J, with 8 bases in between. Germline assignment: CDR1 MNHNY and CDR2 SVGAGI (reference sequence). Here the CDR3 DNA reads TGTGCCAGCAGTTCCTGGACAGAAGCTTTCTTT. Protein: CASSSWTEAFF.

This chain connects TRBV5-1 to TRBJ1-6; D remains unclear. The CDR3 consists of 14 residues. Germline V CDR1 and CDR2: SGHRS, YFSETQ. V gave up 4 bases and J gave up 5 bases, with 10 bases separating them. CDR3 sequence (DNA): TGCGCCAGCAGCCGCGGACGGGATAATTCACCCCTCCACTTT. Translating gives CASSRGRDNSPLHF.

This CDR3 reads CASSPTPGPNVQYF. For the CDR3, the DNA is TGTGCCAGCAGTCCAACCCCCGGCCCCAACGTTCAGTACTTC. This rearrangement joins TRBV7-2 to TRBJ2-4; D remains unclear. This CDR3 is 14 amino acids long. The germline CDR1 and CDR2 sequences are SGHTA and FQGNSA. Trimming pared 6 bases from V and 11 bases from J, leaving 20 bases between. The full variable domain, in which reference TRBV7-2 and TRBJ2-4 provide the parts outside the CDR3, is GAGVSQSPSNKVTEKGKDVELRCDPISGHTALYWYRQSLGQGLEFLIYFQGNSAPDKSGLPSDRFSAERTGGSVSTLTIQRTQQEDSAVYLCASSPTPGPNVQYFGAGTRLSVL.

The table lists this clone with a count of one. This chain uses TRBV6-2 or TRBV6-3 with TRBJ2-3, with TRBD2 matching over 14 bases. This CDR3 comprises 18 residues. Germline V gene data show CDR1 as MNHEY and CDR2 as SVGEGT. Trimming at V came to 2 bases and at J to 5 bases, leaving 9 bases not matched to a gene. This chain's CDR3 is CASSYPRTSGRFGDTQYF. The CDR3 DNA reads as TGTGCCAGCAGTTACCCCAGGACTAGCGGGAGGTTTGGAGATACGCAGTATTTT.

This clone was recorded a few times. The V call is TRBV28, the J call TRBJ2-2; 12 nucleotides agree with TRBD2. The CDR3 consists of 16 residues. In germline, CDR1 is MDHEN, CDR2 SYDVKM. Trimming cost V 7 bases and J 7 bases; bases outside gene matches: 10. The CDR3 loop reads CASTSRLAGEYGELFF. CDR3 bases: TGTGCCAGCACCTCAAGACTAGCGGGAGAGTACGGGGAGCTGTTTTTT.

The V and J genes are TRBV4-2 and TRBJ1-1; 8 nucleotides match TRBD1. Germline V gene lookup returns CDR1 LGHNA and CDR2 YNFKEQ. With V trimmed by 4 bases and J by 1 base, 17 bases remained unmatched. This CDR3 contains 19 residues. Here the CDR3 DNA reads TGTGCCAGCAGCCGCCGGGACAGGTTTACGCGGCCGGGGAACACTGAAGCTTTCTTT. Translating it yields CASSRRDRFTRPGNTEAFF.

The CDR3 sequence is CASSLKGRGLGSTDTQYF. The CDR3 coding sequence is TGTGCCAGCAGCTTAAAGGGTCGGGGACTAGGAAGTACAGATACGCAGTATTTT. The V call is TRBV7-2, the J call TRBJ2-3, with 8 bases matching TRBD2. The CDR3 contains 18 residues. V trimming: 2 bases; J trimming: 3 bases; junction bases outside the gene matches: 13. CDR1 is SGHTA, CDR2 FQGNSA, per germline.

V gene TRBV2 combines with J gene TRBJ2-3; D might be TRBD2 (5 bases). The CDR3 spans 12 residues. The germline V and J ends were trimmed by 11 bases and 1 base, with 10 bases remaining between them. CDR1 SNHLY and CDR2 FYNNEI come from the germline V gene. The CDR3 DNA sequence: TGTGCCGGGAGCCTTGGCACAGATACGCAGTATTTT. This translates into CAGSLGTDTQYF.

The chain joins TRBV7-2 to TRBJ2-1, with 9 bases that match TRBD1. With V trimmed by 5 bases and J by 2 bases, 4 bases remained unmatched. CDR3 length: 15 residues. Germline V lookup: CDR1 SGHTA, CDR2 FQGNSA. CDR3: CASSQDRGAYNEQFF. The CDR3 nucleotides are TGTGCCAGCAGCCAGGACAGGGGCGCCTACAATGAGCAGTTCTTC.

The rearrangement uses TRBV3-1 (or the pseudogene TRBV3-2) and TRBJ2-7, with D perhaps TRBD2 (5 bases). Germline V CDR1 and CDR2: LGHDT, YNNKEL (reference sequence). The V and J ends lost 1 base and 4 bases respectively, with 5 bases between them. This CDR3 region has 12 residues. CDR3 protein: CASSQGGYEQYF. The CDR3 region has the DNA TGTGCCAGCAGCCAAGGAGGGTACGAGCAGTACTTC.

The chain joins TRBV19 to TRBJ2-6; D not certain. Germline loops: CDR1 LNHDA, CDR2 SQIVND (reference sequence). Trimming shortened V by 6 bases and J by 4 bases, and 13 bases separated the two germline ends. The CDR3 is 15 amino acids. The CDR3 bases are TGTGCCAGTAGCAACCCCCAATACGGGGCCAACGTCCTGACTTTC. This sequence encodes CASSNPQYGANVLTF. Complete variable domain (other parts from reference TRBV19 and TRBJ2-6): DGGITQSPKYLFRKEGQNVTLSCEQNLNHDAMYWYRQDPGQGLRLIYYSQIVNDFQKGDIAEGYSVSREKKESFPLTVTSAQKNPTAFYLCASSNPQYGANVLTFGAGSRLTVL.